These 2 T cell receptor beta chains were sequenced from one sample in a study of PD-L1 blockade in urothelial cancer. The method was immunoSEQ multiplex PCR; TCRdb's version includes in-frame clones alone and lacks a portion of them. The sample holds 100,000 to 150,000 clones, roughly 86% seen once. Time point in this sample: peripheral blood 6 weeks after treatment start. The material sequenced was PBMCs, taken around atezolizumab (anti-PD-L1) treatment. The receptors stem from a man between 50 and 59 years old with urothelial cancer.

The gene calls are TRBV27 and TRBJ2-1, with D possibly TRBD1 on 5 matching bases. The V end lost 0 bases, the J end lost 0 bases, and 9 bases lay between the germline ends. CDR3 size: 16 residues. Germline loops: CDR1 MNHEY, CDR2 SMNVEV (reference sequence). The CDR3 loop reads CASSLSIQASYNEQFF. The CDR3 nucleotides are TGTGCCAGCAGTTTATCAATACAGGCCTCCTACAATGAGCAGTTCTTC.

The J gene is TRBJ1-5, the V gene TRBV2, with TRBD1 matching over 8 bases. CDR1 and CDR2 (germline): SNHLY, FYNNEI. The length of the CDR3 is 13 residues. With 7 bases clipped from V and 6 bases from J, the junction kept 5 bases outside the gene matches. The CDR3 loop is CASKQGGSQPQHF. The DNA for the CDR3 is TGTGCCAGCAAACAGGGGGGATCTCAGCCCCAGCATTTT.